The next 21 T cell receptor beta chains were all read from a single sample in a study of cytomegalovirus exposure and HLA in healthy donors. PCR used 60 Vbeta primers and 13 Jbeta primers. Generated by immunoSEQ multiplex PCR, the TCRdb table keeps only in-frame clones and is missing some. The data show 75,000 to 100,000 clones, 64% seen once. Source material: PBMCs. These TCRs come from a man aged 55 to 70 in good health and CMV-seronegative.

Only one count was recorded for this clone. Germline and junction disagree at one end, which may indicate a read error. The chain is built from TRBV7-9 and TRBJ2-3; 9 nucleotides agree with TRBD1. Per germline, CDR1 SEHNR and CDR2 FQNEAQ (reference sequence). The CDR3 consists of 14 residues. In nucleotides, the CDR3 is TGTTCCAGCAGCTTAGAGGGACAGGGCGCCCCTCAGTATTTT. Amino acids: CSSSLEGQGAPQYF. The variable domain in full, with the rest retrieved from reference TRBV7-9 and TRBJ2-3, is DTGVSQNPRHKITKRGQNVTFRCDPISEHNRLYWYRQTLGQGPEFLTYFQNEAQLEKSRLLSDRFSAERPKGSFSTLEIQRTEQGDSAMYLCSSSLEGQGAPQYFGPGTRLTVL.

This chain uses TRBV20-1 with TRBJ2-3; weak D call: TRBD1 (5 bases). In germline, CDR1 is DFQATT, CDR2 SNEGSKA (reference sequence). Trimming left V 2 bases short and J 5 bases short, with 5 bases between. This CDR3 region has 11 residues. CDR3 DNA: TGCAGTGCTAGAAGGGGAGATACGCAGTATTTT. This sequence encodes CSARRGDTQYF.

This clone was observed a handful of times. The chain uses TRBV29-1 and TRBJ2-7; 11 bases align to TRBD2. CDR1 and CDR2 (germline): SQVTM, ANQGSEA. V dropped 8 bases and J dropped 6; count of bases not matched to a gene: 6. The CDR3 runs to 12 residues. CDR3 sequence: CSFRLAGTEQYF. CDR3 bases: TGCAGCTTCAGACTAGCGGGAACCGAGCAGTACTTC.

The chain links TRBV7-9 to TRBJ2-7, with 7 bases lining up with TRBD2. The CDR3 extends over 13 amino acids. V lost 4 bases to trimming and J lost 1 base; unmatched junction nucleotides: 1. From germline, CDR1 is SEHNR and CDR2 FQNEAQ (reference sequence). This chain's CDR3 is CASSWGGSYEQYF. The CDR3 DNA follows: TGTGCCAGCAGCTGGGGGGGGTCCTACGAGCAGTACTTC. The entire variable domain, with the rest obtained from reference TRBV7-9 and TRBJ2-7, is as follows: DTGVSQNPRHKITKRGQNVTFRCDPISEHNRLYWYRQTLGQGPEFLTYFQNEAQLEKSRLLSDRFSAERPKGSFSTLEIQRTEQGDSAMYLCASSWGGSYEQYFGPGTRLTVT.

The gene calls are TRBV7-9 and TRBJ2-7; 7 nucleotides align to TRBD1. J was trimmed by 5 bases and V by 5 bases; bases with no gene match: 6. This CDR3 has 13 amino acids. The germline V gene encodes CDR1 SEHNR and CDR2 FQNEAQ (reference sequence). CDR3: CASSTSDRNEQYF. The CDR3 coding sequence is TGTGCCAGCAGCACCTCGGACAGGAACGAGCAGTACTTC.

This chain uses TRBV19 with TRBJ1-5; D is unclear. The germline V and J ends were trimmed by 4 bases and 0 bases, with 7 bases remaining between them. The CDR3 is 14 residues long. Germline lookup yields CDR1 LNHDA and CDR2 SQIVND (reference sequence). CDR3 residues: CASSTVDSNQPQHF. In DNA form, the CDR3 reads TGTGCCAGTAGTACGGTTGATAGCAATCAGCCCCAGCATTTT.

Only a few counts were recorded for this clone. The V gene is TRBV19, the J gene TRBJ1-1; tentative D call: TRBD1 (5 bases). The CDR3 sequence is 14 residues long. The germline gives CDR1 LNHDA, CDR2 SQIVND (reference sequence). Trimming removed 9 bases from V and 6 bases from J, with 20 bases in between. The CDR3 region has the DNA TGTGCCAGCATTAACGGGGGGTTTTACGCTGAAGCTTTCTTT. Protein sequence: CASINGGFYAEAFF.

The V call is TRBV28, the J call TRBJ1-5; weak D call: TRBD1 (5 bases). Germline CDR1 MDHEN, CDR2 SYDVKM. Trimming cost V 6 bases and J 0 bases, with 12 bases left between them. The CDR3 totals 15 residues. CDR3 nucleotides: TGTGCCAGCAGAAGAGGGGACTATAGCAATCAGCCCCAGCATTTT. Its protein is CASRRGDYSNQPQHF.

The chain has TRBV30 and TRBJ2-7, with D possibly TRBD1 on 6 matching bases. Trimming pared 2 bases from V and 1 base from J, leaving 12 bases between. Germline V gene lookup returns CDR1 GTSNPN and CDR2 SVGIG (reference sequence). The CDR3 runs 14 residues. CDR3 in DNA: TGTGCCTGGAGTAACCTTCAGGGGTCCTACGAGCAGTACTTC. This gives the protein CAWSNLQGSYEQYF.

This clone turned up a few times. The rearrangement joins TRBV5-1 to TRBJ2-7; the D gene is possibly TRBD1 (6 bases). Germline V lookup: CDR1 SGHRS, CDR2 YFSETQ. This CDR3 has 14 amino acids. The V gene lost 1 base and the J gene lost 0 bases, with 8 bases spanning the gap. CDR3 bases: TGCGCCAGCAGCTTGTCACAGGGCTCCTACGAGCAGTACTTC. Its protein is CASSLSQGSYEQYF.

This clone showed up just a few times. The V gene is TRBV5-1, the J gene TRBJ1-1; D is perhaps TRBD1 (5 bases). The germline V gene encodes CDR1 SGHRS and CDR2 YFSETQ. The V gene lost 0 bases and the J gene lost 1 base, with 7 bases spanning the gap. The CDR3 loop spans 14 amino acids. The CDR3 DNA is TGCGCCAGCAGCTTGGTAGGACAGAACACTGAAGCTTTCTTT. Its translation: CASSLVGQNTEAFF.

As DNA, the CDR3 is TGTGCCAGCAGTCCGCCTTGGGCAGGGGACTACGAGCAGTACTTC. Translated, it gives CASSPPWAGDYEQYF. This sequence joins TRBV28 and TRBJ2-7; a possible D gene is TRBD1 (6 bases). Per the germline V gene, CDR1 is MDHEN and CDR2 is SYDVKM. The ends were cut back, 5 bases at V and 3 bases at J, with 17 bases in the middle. There are 15 residues in the CDR3. The full variable domain, in which reference TRBV28 and TRBJ2-7 provide the parts outside the CDR3, is DVKVTQSSRYLVKRTGEKVFLECVQDMDHENMFWYRQDPGLGLRLIYFSYDVKMKEKGDIPEGYSVSREKKERFSLILESASTNQTSMYLCASSPPWAGDYEQYFGPGTRLTVT.

This clone was found a few times. The V call is TRBV6-5, the J call TRBJ2-3, with 10 bases fitting TRBD2. CDR1 is MNHEY and CDR2 is SVGAGI in the germline V gene. V shed 2 bases and J 8 bases; nucleotides not matched to a gene: 10. CDR3 length equals 16 residues. For the CDR3, the DNA is TGTGCCAGCAGTTACCCAAGCGGGGGGGGCCTGGGTACGCAGTATTTT. This gives the protein CASSYPSGGGLGTQYF.

This clone was picked up one time. The gene calls are TRBV6-6 and TRBJ2-7; TRBD2 aligns across 10 bases. Germline CDR1 MNHNY, CDR2 SVGAGI (reference sequence). V lost 11 bases, J lost 2 bases, and 15 bases stayed unmatched. CDR3 length: 16 residues. The CDR3 sequence is CAAGGNLAGDPYEQYF. The CDR3 DNA sequence: TGTGCCGCAGGGGGCAATCTAGCGGGGGATCCCTACGAGCAGTACTTC.

The V call is TRBV12-5, the J call TRBJ2-1; 9 nucleotides agree with TRBD2. Germline V gene lookup returns CDR1 LGHNT and CDR2 FRNRAP. With 7 bases clipped from V and 6 bases from J, the junction kept 10 bases outside the gene matches. CDR3 size: 15 residues. CDR3 protein: CASVPLAGVGNEQFF. The CDR3, as DNA: TGTGCTAGTGTCCCGTTAGCGGGAGTAGGCAATGAGCAGTTCTTC. Together with reference TRBV12-5 and TRBJ2-1, the CDR3 gives the full variable domain: DARVTQTPRHKVTEMGQEVTMRCQPILGHNTVFWYRQTMMQGLELLAYFRNRAPLDDSGMPKDRFSAEMPDATLATLKIQPSEPRDSAVYFCASVPLAGVGNEQFFGPGTRLTVL.

The sample holds a few counts of this clone. Other DNA sequences within the sample encode an identical CDR3. The chain couples TRBV6-1 to TRBJ1-2; TRBD1 matches at 9 bases. The CDR3 contains 13 residues. V was clipped by 4 bases and J by 5 bases; unmatched bases: 2. Per the germline V gene, CDR1 is MNHNS and CDR2 is SASEGT. CDR3: CASSAGTGYGYTF. CDR3 in DNA: TGTGCCAGCAGTGCCGGGACAGGGTATGGCTACACCTTC.

The gene calls are TRBV5-4 and TRBJ1-4; D remains unclear. This CDR3 comprises 14 residues. Per germline, CDR1 SGHNT and CDR2 YYREEE (reference sequence). Deletions cut 4 bases from V and 5 bases from J, with 12 bases between. CDR3 bases: TGTGCCAGCAGCCGCCAAGACAAGAATGAAAAACTGTTTTTT. Amino acid sequence: CASSRQDKNEKLFF. Looking up the rest from reference TRBV5-4 and TRBJ1-4 gives the full variable domain: ETGVTQSPTHLIKTRGQQVTLRCSSQSGHNTVSWYQQALGQGPQFIFQYYREEENGRGNFPPRFSGLQFPNYSSELNVNALELDDSALYLCASSRQDKNEKLFFGSGTQLSVL.

The V gene is TRBV5-1, the J gene TRBJ2-2, with TRBD2 matching over 14 bases. The CDR3 length is 17 residues. Germline CDR1 reads SGHRS; CDR2 reads YFSETQ. Unmatched junction bases numbered 5, after V lost 4 bases and J lost 3 bases. The CDR3 reads CASSAGLAGGYTGELFF. CDR3 nucleotides: TGCGCCAGCAGCGCAGGACTAGCGGGAGGATACACCGGGGAGCTGTTTTTT. The full variable domain, completed using reference TRBV5-1 and TRBJ2-2, is KAGVTQTPRYLIKTRGQQVTLSCSPISGHRSVSWYQQTPGQGLQFLFEYFSETQRNKGNFPGRFSGRQFSNSRSEMNVSTLELGDSALYLCASSAGLAGGYTGELFFGEGSRLTVL.

DNA for the CDR3: TGTGCCAGCAGCCCAGAGGCCGTCTCCTACGAGCAGTACTTC. Translated: CASSPEAVSYEQYF. This sequence joins TRBV7-2 and TRBJ2-7; D gene ambiguous. Germline V gene data show CDR1 as SGHTA and CDR2 as FQGNSA. V shed 5 bases and J shed 0 bases, with 11 bases lying between them. This CDR3 has 14 amino acids. Looking up the rest from reference TRBV7-2 and TRBJ2-7 gives the full variable domain: GAGVSQSPSNKVTEKGKDVELRCDPISGHTALYWYRQSLGQGLEFLIYFQGNSAPDKSGLPSDRFSAERTGGSVSTLTIQRTQQEDSAVYLCASSPEAVSYEQYFGPGTRLTVT.

The sample holds a few counts of this clone. V usage is TRBV4-1 and J usage is TRBJ1-1; D is unresolved. The V and J ends lost 1 base and 2 bases respectively, with 14 bases between them. This CDR3 spans 16 amino acids. Germline CDR1 is MGHRA and CDR2 is YSYEKL. CDR3 sequence: CASSQGYGGKNTEAFF. Here the CDR3 DNA reads TGCGCCAGCAGCCAAGGATACGGAGGGAAAAACACTGAAGCTTTCTTT.

This sequence joins TRBV25-1 and TRBJ2-5; D unresolved. Per germline, CDR1 MGHDK and CDR2 SYGVNS. Trimming shortened V by 1 base and J by 4 bases, and 10 bases separated the two germline ends. CDR3 length: 14 residues. CDR3 protein: CASSESTVRETQYF. CDR3 DNA: TGTGCCAGCAGTGAATCTACGGTTCGAGAGACCCAGTACTTC. Looking up the rest from reference TRBV25-1 and TRBJ2-5 gives the full variable domain: EADIYQTPRYLVIGTGKKITLECSQTMGHDKMYWYQQDPGMELHLIHYSYGVNSTEKGDLSSESTVSRIRTEHFPLTLESARPSHTSQYLCASSESTVRETQYFGPGTRLLVL.